This T cell receptor (beta chain) appears in the sequencing data of a study of T cells in Graves' hyperthyroidism and ophthalmopathy. Study-wide results and caveats: Blood also contained most expanded thyroid clonotypes above 0.001.

Amplification of TCR beta CDR3 regions used RNA as the template. During a first-round RT-PCR of the TCR CDR3, the HTBI primer set was used. From the multiplex PCR reads, TCRdb called clonotypes with MiXCR, one entry per CDR3 protein. The sample holds around 450,000 distinct CDR3 sequences, less than 20% seen once. This clonotype was recorded a few times. As yet, its antigen is unknown. Trimming removed 3 bases at V and 4 bases at J, with 13 bases between. This CDR3 is built from 14 residues. The germline gives CDR1 SGHDT, CDR2 YYEEEE. Hyperthyroidism, newly diagnosed and lasting under 2 months, affected patients aged 18 to 65.

This TCR derives from a woman aged 18-29 years with Graves' hyperthyroidism. The gene calls are TRBV5-6 and TRBJ1-2; D remains unclear. The sequenced material came from blood. CDR3 in DNA: TGTGCCAGCAGCTCCTTCTCCGGGCCCTATGGCTACACCTTC. Protein: CASSSFSGPYGYTF.